The clone carrying this T cell receptor beta chain was detected many times. Its antigen is currently unknown. RNA transcripts provided the source from which TCR beta CDR3 regions were amplified. The TCR CDR3 was amplified in a first-round RT-PCR using the HTBI primer set. TCRdb fed the multiplex PCR reads into MiXCR, producing one record per CDR3 protein. There are hundreds of thousands of distinct CDR3 sequences in the sample; about 14% occur only once, and around 13% lies in the top ten. Trimming stripped 1 base from V and 7 bases from J, with 13 bases between. This CDR3 region has 13 residues. The V gene's germline CDR1 is SQVTM and CDR2 ANQGSEA. These data originate in a study of T cells in Graves' hyperthyroidism and ophthalmopathy. Points from the study as a whole: Most expanded thyroid clonotypes above 0.001 recurred in blood. The model predicted ophthalmopathy a median approximately 6 months before onset.

Uncontrolled infection, other autoimmune disease, pregnancy and lactation each barred patients from inclusion. Diagnoses were made from clinical symptoms, serum measures (thyroxine and TRAb), thyroid ultrasound and orbital computed tomography. Sequencing was performed on blood. The chain carries TRBV29-1 and TRBJ1-1, with no clear D. The clonotype comes from a woman aged 45-65 years with Graves' ophthalmopathy. The CDR3, as DNA: TGCAGCGTTGAAGGGTTGGCAGCACTTGAAGCTTTCTTT. Protein sequence: CSVEGLAALEAFF.